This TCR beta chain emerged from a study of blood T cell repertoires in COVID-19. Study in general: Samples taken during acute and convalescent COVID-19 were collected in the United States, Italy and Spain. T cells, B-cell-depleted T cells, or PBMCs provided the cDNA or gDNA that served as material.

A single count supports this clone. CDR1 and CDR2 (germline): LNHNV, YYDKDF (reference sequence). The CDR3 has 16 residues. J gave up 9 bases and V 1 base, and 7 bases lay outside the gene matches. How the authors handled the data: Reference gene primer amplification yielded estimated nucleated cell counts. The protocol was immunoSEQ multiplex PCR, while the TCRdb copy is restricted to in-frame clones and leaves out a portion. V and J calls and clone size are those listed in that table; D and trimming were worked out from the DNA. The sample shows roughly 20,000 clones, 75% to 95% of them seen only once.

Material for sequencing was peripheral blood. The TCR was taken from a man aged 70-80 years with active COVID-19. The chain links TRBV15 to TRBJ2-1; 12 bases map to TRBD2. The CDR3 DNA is TGTGCCACCAGCAGAGCACTAGCGGGAGGCCGGGTTGAGCAGTTCTTC. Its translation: CATSRALAGGRVEQFF. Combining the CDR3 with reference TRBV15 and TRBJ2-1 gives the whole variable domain DAMVIQNPRYQVTQFGKPVTLSCSQTLNHNVMYWYQQKSSQAPKLLFHYYDKDFNNEADTPDNFQSRRPNTSFCFLDIRSPGLGDTAMYLCATSRALAGGRVEQFFGPGTRLTVL.